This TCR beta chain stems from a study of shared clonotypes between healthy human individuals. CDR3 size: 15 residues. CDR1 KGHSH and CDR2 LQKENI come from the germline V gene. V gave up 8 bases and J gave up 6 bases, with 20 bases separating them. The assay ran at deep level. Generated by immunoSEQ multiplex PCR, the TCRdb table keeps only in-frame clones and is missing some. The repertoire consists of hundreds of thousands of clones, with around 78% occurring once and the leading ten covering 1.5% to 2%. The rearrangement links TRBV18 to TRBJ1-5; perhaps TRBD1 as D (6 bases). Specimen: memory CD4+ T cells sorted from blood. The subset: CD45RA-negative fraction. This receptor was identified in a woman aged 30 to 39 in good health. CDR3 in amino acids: CASAEGQGFGQPQHF. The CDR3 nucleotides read TGTGCCAGCGCGGAGGGGCAGGGGTTTGGTCAGCCCCAGCATTTT.